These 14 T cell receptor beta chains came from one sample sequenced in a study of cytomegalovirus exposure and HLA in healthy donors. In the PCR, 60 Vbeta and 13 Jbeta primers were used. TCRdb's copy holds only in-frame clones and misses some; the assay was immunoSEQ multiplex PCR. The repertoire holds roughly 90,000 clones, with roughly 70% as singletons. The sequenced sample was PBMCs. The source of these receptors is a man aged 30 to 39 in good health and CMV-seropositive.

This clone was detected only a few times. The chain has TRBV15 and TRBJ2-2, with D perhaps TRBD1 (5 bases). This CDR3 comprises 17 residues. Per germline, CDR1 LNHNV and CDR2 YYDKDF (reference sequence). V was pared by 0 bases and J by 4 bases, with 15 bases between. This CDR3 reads CATSRDFRGASTGELFF. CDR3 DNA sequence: TGTGCCACCAGCAGAGATTTTAGGGGCGCGAGCACCGGGGAGCTGTTTTTT.

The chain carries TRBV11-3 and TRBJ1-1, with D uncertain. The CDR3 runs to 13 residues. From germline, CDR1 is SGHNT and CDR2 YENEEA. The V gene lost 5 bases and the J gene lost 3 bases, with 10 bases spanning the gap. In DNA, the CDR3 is TGTGCCAGCAGCCCTAACCCGGACACTGAAGCTTTCTTT. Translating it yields CASSPNPDTEAFF.

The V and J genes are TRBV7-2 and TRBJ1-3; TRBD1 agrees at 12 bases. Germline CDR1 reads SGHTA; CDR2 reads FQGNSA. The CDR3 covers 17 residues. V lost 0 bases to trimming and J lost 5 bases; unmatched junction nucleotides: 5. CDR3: CASSLAGTGGRRNTIYF. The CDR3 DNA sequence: TGTGCCAGCAGCTTAGCCGGGACAGGGGGCAGGAGAAACACCATATATTTT.

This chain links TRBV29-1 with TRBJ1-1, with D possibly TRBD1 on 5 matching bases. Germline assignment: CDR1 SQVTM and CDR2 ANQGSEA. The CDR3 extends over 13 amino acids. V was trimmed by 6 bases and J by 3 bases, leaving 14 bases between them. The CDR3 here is CSVAPGGDTEAFF. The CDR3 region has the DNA TGCAGCGTAGCCCCGGGGGGGGACACTGAAGCTTTCTTT.

CDR3 coding DNA: TGTGCCAGCAGCTTGGACAGAGCCTACGAGCAGTACTTC. Its protein is CASSLDRAYEQYF. V gene TRBV7-3 combines with J gene TRBJ2-7; tentative D call: TRBD1 (6 bases). V was pared by 3 bases and J by 2 bases, with 8 bases between. The CDR3 runs to 13 residues. The germline V gene has CDR1 SGHTA and CDR2 FQGTGA.

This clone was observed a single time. Written as DNA, the CDR3 is TGTGCCAGCAGCCCGACTAGCGGGGGGGCCTTAACCAAAAACATTCAGTACTTC. It translates to CASSPTSGGALTKNIQYF. The J gene is TRBJ2-4, the V gene TRBV9, with 14 bases fitting TRBD2. CDR1 is SGDLS, CDR2 YYNGEE, per germline. The CDR3 is 18 residues long. J gave up 2 bases and V 4 bases, and 8 bases lay outside the gene matches.

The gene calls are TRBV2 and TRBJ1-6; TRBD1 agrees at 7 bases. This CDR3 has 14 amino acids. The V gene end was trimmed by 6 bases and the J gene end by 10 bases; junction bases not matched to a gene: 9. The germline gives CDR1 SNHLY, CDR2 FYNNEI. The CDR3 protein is CASRVGQVESPLHF. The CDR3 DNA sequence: TGTGCCAGCAGGGTAGGACAGGTTGAGTCACCCCTCCACTTT.

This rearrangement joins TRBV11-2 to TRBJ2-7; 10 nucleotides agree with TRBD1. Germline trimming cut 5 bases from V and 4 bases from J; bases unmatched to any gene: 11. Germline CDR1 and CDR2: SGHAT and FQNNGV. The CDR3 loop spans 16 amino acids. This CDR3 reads CASSPISRDRGYEQYF. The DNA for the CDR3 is TGTGCCAGCAGCCCCATATCCCGGGACAGGGGTTACGAGCAGTACTTC.

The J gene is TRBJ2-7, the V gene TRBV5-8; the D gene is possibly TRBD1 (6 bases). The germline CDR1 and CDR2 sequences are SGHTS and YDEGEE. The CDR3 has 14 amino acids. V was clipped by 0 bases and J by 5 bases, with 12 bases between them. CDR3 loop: CASSLEPGVHEQYF. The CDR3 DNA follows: TGTGCCAGCAGCTTGGAGCCAGGGGTACACGAGCAGTACTTC.

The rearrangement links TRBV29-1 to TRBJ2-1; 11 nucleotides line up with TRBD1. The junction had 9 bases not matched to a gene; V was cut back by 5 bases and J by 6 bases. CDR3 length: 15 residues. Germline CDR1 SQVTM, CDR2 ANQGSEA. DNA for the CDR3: TGCAGCGTTAGAACCGGGACAGGGGGATCCAATGAGCAGTTCTTC. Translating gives CSVRTGTGGSNEQFF.

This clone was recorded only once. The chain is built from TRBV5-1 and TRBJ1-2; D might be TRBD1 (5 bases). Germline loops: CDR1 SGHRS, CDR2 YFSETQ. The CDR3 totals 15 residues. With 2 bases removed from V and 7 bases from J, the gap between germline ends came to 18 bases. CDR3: CASSFDLVEQGGYTF. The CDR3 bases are TGCGCCAGCAGCTTCGATTTGGTCGAGCAGGGTGGCTACACCTTC. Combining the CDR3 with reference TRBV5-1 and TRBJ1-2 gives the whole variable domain KAGVTQTPRYLIKTRGQQVTLSCSPISGHRSVSWYQQTPGQGLQFLFEYFSETQRNKGNFPGRFSGRQFSNSRSEMNVSTLELGDSALYLCASSFDLVEQGGYTFGSGTRLTVV.

Here the CDR3 DNA reads TGTGCCAGCAGTTACGAGGGCTCCTACAATGAGCAGTTCTTC. Its protein product is CASSYEGSYNEQFF. This chain uses TRBV6-5 with TRBJ2-1; a possible D gene is TRBD2 (5 bases). There are 14 residues in the CDR3. CDR1 is MNHEY, CDR2 SVGAGI, per germline. Trimming removed 2 bases at V and 0 bases at J, with 5 bases between.

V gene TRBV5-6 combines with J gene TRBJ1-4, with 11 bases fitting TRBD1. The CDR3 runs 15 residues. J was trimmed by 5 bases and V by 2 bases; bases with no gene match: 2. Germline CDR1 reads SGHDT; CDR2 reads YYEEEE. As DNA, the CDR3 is TGTGCCAGCAGCTTCCGGGACAGGGGGAATGAAAAACTGTTTTTT. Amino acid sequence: CASSFRDRGNEKLFF.

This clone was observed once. CDR3 residues: CASSVAAGGRETQYF. The DNA of the CDR3 is TGTGCCAGCAGCGTAGCCGCCGGGGGTAGGGAGACCCAGTACTTC. J is TRBJ2-5 and V is TRBV9; D is perhaps TRBD2 (6 bases). Germline V gene sequence: CDR1 SGDLS, CDR2 YYNGEE. This CDR3 has 15 residues. V lost 0 bases to trimming and J lost 5 bases, with 14 bases between them. Using reference TRBV9 and TRBJ2-5 for the parts outside the CDR3, the full variable domain is DSGVTQTPKHLITATGQRVTLRCSPRSGDLSVYWYQQSLDQGLQFLIQYYNGEERAKGNILERFSAQQFPDLHSELNLSSLELGDSALYFCASSVAAGGRETQYFGPGTRLLVL.